One sample yielded the 29 T cell receptor beta chains listed below, sequenced in a study of shared clonotypes between healthy human individuals. Only in-frame clones appear in the TCRdb table, and some are missing; sequencing was by immunoSEQ multiplex PCR. Here the sample spans 2 million to 2.5 million clones, 93% being singletons. The sequenced sample was naive CD4+ T cells from PBMCs. The subset: CD45RA+ positively selected. These receptors were obtained from a man younger than 35 in good health. Some clones in this sample may be carry-over from other donors' samples.

The rearrangement joins TRBV27 to TRBJ2-7; 8 positions match TRBD1. V trimming: 5 bases; J trimming: 4 bases; junction bases outside the gene matches: 4. CDR3 length: 13 residues. Germline assignment: CDR1 MNHEY and CDR2 SMNVEV (reference sequence). CDR3 residues: CASSTRQGYEQYF. CDR3 nucleotide sequence: TGTGCCAGCAGTACCAGACAGGGGTACGAGCAGTACTTC.

The chain is built from TRBV7-2 and TRBJ2-1; 9 bases align to TRBD2. The ends lost 7 bases at V and 0 bases at J; junction bases unmatched: 10. This CDR3 has 17 amino acids. The germline gives CDR1 SGHTA, CDR2 FQGNSA. CDR3 coding DNA: TGTGCCAGCACCCAAGACGCGGGAGGGAGCTCCTACAATGAGCAGTTCTTC. Translated: CASTQDAGGSSYNEQFF.

The V call is TRBV5-1, the J call TRBJ2-7; D gene ambiguous. CDR3 length equals 14 residues. Trimming cost V 1 base and J 1 base, with 9 bases left between them. Germline lookup yields CDR1 SGHRS and CDR2 YFSETQ. CDR3 nucleotides: TGCGCCAGCAGCTTGTTTAGTAATTCCTACGAGCAGTACTTC. As protein: CASSLFSNSYEQYF. The entire variable domain, with the rest obtained from reference TRBV5-1 and TRBJ2-7, is as follows: KAGVTQTPRYLIKTRGQQVTLSCSPISGHRSVSWYQQTPGQGLQFLFEYFSETQRNKGNFPGRFSGRQFSNSRSEMNVSTLELGDSALYLCASSLFSNSYEQYFGPGTRLTVT.

The count of this clone is one. The gene calls are TRBV28 and TRBJ2-2, with 8 bases fitting TRBD1. V lost 9 bases, J lost 1 base, and 4 bases stayed unmatched. CDR1 MDHEN and CDR2 SYDVKM come from the germline V gene. The CDR3 contains 14 residues. The CDR3 spells CASRGQENTGELFF. The DNA for the CDR3 is TGTGCCAGTCGGGGACAGGAGAACACCGGGGAGCTGTTTTTT.

Concerning this clone itself: Other DNA sequences within the sample encode an identical CDR3. The V gene is TRBV28, the J gene TRBJ2-6; no definite D call. This CDR3 spans 15 amino acids. V was cut by 5 bases and J by 0 bases, with 8 bases left in between. CDR1 and CDR2 (germline): MDHEN, SYDVKM. The CDR3 spells CASSPPASGANVLTF. CDR3 sequence (DNA): TGTGCCAGCAGTCCGCCGGCCTCTGGGGCCAACGTCCTGACTTTC.

The rearrangement joins TRBV7-2 to TRBJ2-3; D is possibly TRBD2 (6 bases). The CDR3 spans 13 residues. Trimming removed 4 bases at V and 7 bases at J, with 12 bases between. Germline V lookup: CDR1 SGHTA, CDR2 FQGNSA. In nucleotides, the CDR3 is TGTGCCAGCAGCTCCCCTAGCGTAAATACGCAGTATTTT. Amino acid sequence: CASSSPSVNTQYF.

The V gene is TRBV28, the J gene TRBJ2-1; tentatively, D is TRBD2 (6 bases). This CDR3 has 15 residues. V dropped 3 bases and J dropped 3 bases, with 12 bases sitting between them. Per germline, CDR1 MDHEN and CDR2 SYDVKM. The CDR3, as DNA: TGTGCCAGCAGTTTGGAGGGTCGCGGCTACAATGAGCAGTTCTTC. Its protein is CASSLEGRGYNEQFF. Using reference TRBV28 and TRBJ2-1 for the parts outside the CDR3, the full variable domain is DVKVTQSSRYLVKRTGEKVFLECVQDMDHENMFWYRQDPGLGLRLIYFSYDVKMKEKGDIPEGYSVSREKKERFSLILESASTNQTSMYLCASSLEGRGYNEQFFGPGTRLTVL.

The chain links TRBV5-1 to TRBJ2-5; D remains unclear. The V end was cut by 4 bases, the J end by 2 bases, with 9 bases between. Germline CDR1 SGHRS, CDR2 YFSETQ. The CDR3 has 13 residues. Here the CDR3 DNA reads TGCGCCAGCAGCCCGGTCTCTCAAGAGACCCAGTACTTC. Translating gives CASSPVSQETQYF.

This clone was seen only once. This chain joins TRBV30 and TRBJ1-2; D ambiguous. V lost 4 bases and J lost 2, with 11 bases in between. The CDR3 extends over 13 amino acids. Germline values: CDR1 GTSNPN, CDR2 SVGIG (reference sequence). The CDR3 sequence: CAWTIYGNYGYTF. CDR3 nucleotide sequence: TGTGCCTGGACCATATACGGGAACTATGGCTACACCTTC.

The J gene is TRBJ1-5, the V gene TRBV9; D remains unclear. CDR1 is SGDLS, CDR2 YYNGEE, per germline. The CDR3 covers 14 residues. Trimming took 0 bases from V and 5 from J, leaving 9 bases between them. CDR3 in DNA: TGTGCCAGCAGCGTAGGGGGAGGCGATCAGCCCCAGCATTTT. Amino acid sequence: CASSVGGGDQPQHF.

J is TRBJ2-3 and V is TRBV9, with D possibly TRBD2 on 5 matching bases. This CDR3 comprises 13 residues. Between the trimmed V and J ends, which lost 4 bases and 8 bases, there was a span of 14 bases. Germline CDR1 and CDR2: SGDLS and YYNGEE. The CDR3 loop is CASSPEVGGTQYF. The CDR3 DNA reads as TGTGCCAGCAGCCCAGAAGTAGGAGGTACGCAGTATTTT.

In its sample, this clone was seen once. CDR3 DNA: TGTGCCAGCTCACGGGGACTGGAAAACACTGAAGCTTTCTTT. This encodes CASSRGLENTEAFF. J is TRBJ1-1 and V is TRBV18, with a weak D call TRBD1 (5 bases). The CDR3 spans 14 residues. The germline V gene has CDR1 KGHSH and CDR2 LQKENI. The V end lost 4 bases, the J end lost 2 bases, and 11 bases lay between the germline ends.

This chain joins TRBV19 and TRBJ2-2, with TRBD2 as a possible D gene (6 bases). CDR3 length equals 17 residues. Germline CDR1 and CDR2: LNHDA and SQIVND (reference sequence). V was clipped by 4 bases and J by 0 bases, with 15 bases between them. The CDR3 sequence is CASSSGARSANTGELFF. Written as DNA, the CDR3 is TGTGCCAGTAGTAGCGGGGCACGATCGGCGAACACCGGGGAGCTGTTTTTT. The full variable domain, rest sourced from reference TRBV19 and TRBJ2-2, is DGGITQSPKYLFRKEGQNVTLSCEQNLNHDAMYWYRQDPGQGLRLIYYSQIVNDFQKGDIAEGYSVSREKKESFPLTVTSAQKNPTAFYLCASSSGARSANTGELFFGEGSRLTVL.

The V call is TRBV7-8, the J call TRBJ2-7; 9 nucleotides align to TRBD1. CDR3 length equals 18 residues. The germline V gene has CDR1 SGHVS and CDR2 FQNEAQ. V was pared by 1 base and J by 0 bases, with 10 bases of the junction left unmatched. The CDR3 loop is CASSLVEKTGGGSYEQYF. The CDR3, as DNA: TGTGCCAGCAGCTTAGTAGAGAAGACAGGGGGAGGCTCCTACGAGCAGTACTTC.

The chain employs TRBV18 and TRBJ2-4; no definite D call. Looked up from germline, CDR1 is KGHSH and CDR2 is LQKENI. The CDR3 runs 16 residues. V was clipped by 3 bases and J by 0 bases, with 12 bases between them. The CDR3 reads CASSPVVAIAKNIQYF. The CDR3 DNA follows: TGTGCCAGCTCACCGGTGGTAGCTATAGCCAAAAACATTCAGTACTTC.

This clone turned up a few times. Other DNA sequences in the same sample also yield this CDR3. This chain's CDR3 is CASSLYSNQPQHF. CDR3 bases: TGTGCCAGCAGCCTCTATAGCAATCAGCCCCAGCATTTT. The genes are TRBV11-2 and TRBJ1-5, with D unresolved. Per germline, CDR1 SGHAT and CDR2 FQNNGV. The CDR3 has 13 residues. V gave up 5 bases and J gave up 0 bases, with 5 bases separating them.

The CDR3 region is CASTLAGGPAYEQYF. The CDR3, as DNA: TGTGCCAGCACCCTCGCGGGGGGGCCAGCCTACGAGCAGTACTTC. V usage is TRBV11-2 and J usage is TRBJ2-7, with 9 nucleotides matching TRBD2. CDR3 length: 15 amino acids. The V segment lost 7 bases and the J segment 2 bases; nucleotides outside the gene matches: 9. Germline CDR1 reads SGHAT; CDR2 reads FQNNGV.

This chain uses TRBV11-2 with TRBJ2-5, with 8 nucleotides matching TRBD1. V shed 1 base, J shed 2 bases, and the junction held 12 bases outside the gene matches. CDR3 length equals 18 residues. Germline V gene data show CDR1 as SGHAT and CDR2 as FQNNGV. CDR3 in DNA: TGTGCCAGCAGCTTAGTTAGCGGACAGGGAGGTCTTCAAGAGACCCAGTACTTC. As protein: CASSLVSGQGGLQETQYF.

The gene calls are TRBV7-3 and TRBJ2-2; the match to TRBD1 covers 10 bases. The length of the CDR3 is 17 residues. The germline V gene has CDR1 SGHTA and CDR2 FQGTGA. V lost 5 bases, J lost 6 bases, and 12 bases stayed unmatched. The CDR3 here is CASSRGSGQGESGELFF. CDR3 sequence (DNA): TGTGCCAGCAGCCGCGGCTCCGGACAGGGGGAGTCCGGGGAGCTGTTTTTT.

This sequence joins TRBV6-5 and TRBJ2-3; the D gene is possibly TRBD2 (5 bases). The ends were cut back, 5 bases at V and 2 bases at J, with 11 bases in the middle. Germline CDR1 MNHEY, CDR2 SVGAGI. The CDR3 length is 14 residues. The CDR3, as DNA: TGTGCCAGCAGTCCGCGGACTTCCACAGATACGCAGTATTTT. This gives the protein CASSPRTSTDTQYF.

The J gene is TRBJ2-3, the V gene TRBV11-3; 12 bases agree with TRBD2. CDR3 length: 17 amino acids. The V and J ends lost 3 bases and 1 base, in that order; junction bases with no gene match: 5. Germline-derived CDR1 and CDR2 are SGHNT and YENEEA. The CDR3 spells CASSFRTSGKGTDTQYF. CDR3 in DNA: TGTGCCAGCAGCTTTAGGACTAGCGGGAAAGGCACAGATACGCAGTATTTT.

The table lists this clone with a few counts. V and J are TRBV19 and TRBJ1-5; D gene ambiguous. The CDR3 is made up of 13 amino acids. The germline V gene has CDR1 LNHDA and CDR2 SQIVND (reference sequence). Trimming pared 7 bases from V and 1 base from J, leaving 8 bases between. Written as DNA, the CDR3 is TGTGCCAGTAACCAAGGGAGCAATCAGCCCCAGCATTTT. It is translated as CASNQGSNQPQHF. Looking up the rest from reference TRBV19 and TRBJ1-5 gives the full variable domain: DGGITQSPKYLFRKEGQNVTLSCEQNLNHDAMYWYRQDPGQGLRLIYYSQIVNDFQKGDIAEGYSVSREKKESFPLTVTSAQKNPTAFYLCASNQGSNQPQHFGDGTRLSIL.

The chain carries TRBV4-1 and TRBJ1-5; no reliable D call. Per the germline V gene, CDR1 is MGHRA and CDR2 is YSYEKL. This CDR3 is built from 15 residues. The V end lost 2 bases, the J end lost 7 bases, and 15 bases lay between the germline ends. The CDR3 nucleotides are TGCGCCAGCAGCCAAACCCCAAATGGGGTGCAGCCCCAGCATTTT. Its translation: CASSQTPNGVQPQHF.

Details on this clone: This CDR3 is also generated by other DNA sequences in the sample. This chain connects TRBV18 to TRBJ2-5; 8 bases fit TRBD2. J lost 3 bases, V lost 6 bases, and 3 bases had no gene match. Germline loops: CDR1 KGHSH, CDR2 LQKENI. The CDR3 has 13 amino acids. Here the CDR3 reads CASSPGLEETQYF. The CDR3 nucleotides are TGTGCCAGCTCCCCGGGACTAGAAGAGACCCAGTACTTC.

The chain employs TRBV28 and TRBJ2-7; D may match TRBD1 or TRBD2 (6 bases each). The V end was cut by 7 bases, the J end by 0 bases, with 16 bases between. CDR1 and CDR2 (germline): MDHEN, SYDVKM. There are 15 residues in the CDR3. CDR3 sequence reads: CASINGGPSSYEQYF. CDR3 sequence (DNA): TGTGCCAGCATTAACGGGGGCCCGAGCTCCTACGAGCAGTACTTC.

V usage is TRBV5-1 and J usage is TRBJ1-1; D is unresolved. This CDR3 comprises 13 residues. The V and J ends lost 3 bases and 0 bases respectively, with 6 bases between them. Germline V gives CDR1 SGHRS, CDR2 YFSETQ. The CDR3, as DNA: TGCGCCAGCAGCTCTGCCATGAACACTGAAGCTTTCTTT. As protein: CASSSAMNTEAFF. Drawing the rest from reference TRBV5-1 and TRBJ1-1, the complete variable domain is KAGVTQTPRYLIKTRGQQVTLSCSPISGHRSVSWYQQTPGQGLQFLFEYFSETQRNKGNFPGRFSGRQFSNSRSEMNVSTLELGDSALYLCASSSAMNTEAFFGQGTRLTVV.

Comment on this clone: Other DNA sequences of this sample code for an identical CDR3. The V gene is TRBV5-1, the J gene TRBJ2-2, with D perhaps TRBD1 or TRBD2 (5 bases each). Germline V gene data show CDR1 as SGHRS and CDR2 as YFSETQ. The V gene lost 2 bases and the J gene lost 2 bases, with 7 bases spanning the gap. The CDR3 runs 14 residues. CDR3 in amino acids: CASSFGGNTGELFF. For the CDR3, the DNA is TGCGCCAGCAGCTTTGGGGGTAACACCGGGGAGCTGTTTTTT. Variable domain in full (rest from reference TRBV5-1 and TRBJ2-2): KAGVTQTPRYLIKTRGQQVTLSCSPISGHRSVSWYQQTPGQGLQFLFEYFSETQRNKGNFPGRFSGRQFSNSRSEMNVSTLELGDSALYLCASSFGGNTGELFFGEGSRLTVL.

The chain links TRBV27 to TRBJ2-3, with TRBD1 identical over 9 bases. Germline V gives CDR1 MNHEY, CDR2 SMNVEV (reference sequence). Germline trimming cut 4 bases from V and 2 bases from J; bases unmatched to any gene: 7. There are 16 residues in the CDR3. This chain's CDR3 is CASSSAGQGNTDTQYF. For the CDR3, the DNA is TGTGCCAGCAGTTCCGCCGGACAGGGGAACACAGATACGCAGTATTTT.

The chain couples TRBV29-1 to TRBJ2-7; D unclear. Trimming removed 4 bases from V and 0 bases from J, with 7 bases in between. Germline lookup yields CDR1 SQVTM and CDR2 ANQGSEA. This CDR3 spans 12 amino acids. The CDR3 region is CSVVVLSYEQYF. The DNA for the CDR3 is TGCAGCGTTGTGGTCCTCTCCTACGAGCAGTACTTC.